The clone carrying this T cell receptor beta chain was seen many times. Its antigen is unidentified. This sample was taken from a study of Graves' ophthalmopathy and Graves' hyperthyroidism. Whole-study findings and limits: At about 69% sensitivity and 72.22% specificity, the model predicted progression of the ophthalmopathy. Blood also held most thyroid clonotypes expanded above 0.001 frequency.

Having ophthalmopathy, the donors showed moderate-to-severe activity, CAS ≥3 and NOSPECS ≥4, with disease lasting under 3 months. PBMCs stemmed from around 10 ml of fresh peripheral blood. Germline V lookup: CDR1 MNHNS, CDR2 SASEGT. CDR3 length: 15 residues. The ends lost 3 bases at V and 2 bases at J; junction bases unmatched: 5. Transcripts of RNA were the source for amplifying TCR beta CDR3 regions. An opening RT-PCR round employed HTBI primers and preceded a second-round multiplex PCR. Using its own MiXCR run on the multiplex PCR reads, TCRdb lists one record per CDR3 protein. The sample carries some 170,000 distinct CDR3 sequences, 39% recorded once.

This sequence originates from a man younger than 40 with Graves' ophthalmopathy. This rearrangement joins TRBV6-1 to TRBJ2-3, with 7 bases aligning to TRBD2. The sequenced sample consisted of peripheral blood. Written as DNA, the CDR3 is TGTGCCAGCAGTGAGCGGGAGCGTCACACAGATACGCAGTATTTT. Encoded protein: CASSERERHTDTQYF.